Below are 8 T cell receptor beta chains sequenced from a single sample in a study of blood T cell repertoires in COVID-19. Sequencing was performed with immunoSEQ multiplex PCR; in TCRdb, only in-frame clones are kept and a portion is missing. Of about 69,000 clones in the sample, approximately 79% are singletons; the top ten hold roughly 48%. Sequenced material: peripheral blood. These TCRs come from a human donor in a cohort sampled during active COVID-19.

The V and J genes are TRBV2 and TRBJ1-2; D perhaps matches TRBD1 (6 bases). The germline V gene encodes CDR1 SNHLY and CDR2 FYNNEI. V shed 4 bases and J shed 2 bases, with 14 bases lying between them. The CDR3 covers 15 residues. The CDR3 loop reads CASSVGSGANYGYTF. As DNA, the CDR3 is TGTGCCAGCAGTGTAGGGTCAGGGGCCAACTATGGCTACACCTTC.

This clone was seen more than once but under ten times. The J gene is TRBJ1-1, the V gene TRBV5-6; TRBD1 agrees at 9 bases. This CDR3 has 13 amino acids. Per germline, CDR1 SGHDT and CDR2 YYEEEE. V trimming: 4 bases; J trimming: 9 bases; junction bases outside the gene matches: 7. CDR3 nucleotides: TGTGCCAGCAGCATAACAGGGGGCGAAAAAGCTTTCTTT. It is translated as CASSITGGEKAFF.

CDR3 sequence (DNA): TGTGCCAGCAGCCGGACAGGGATGAGCTGGTACGAGCAGTACTTC. Its protein product is CASSRTGMSWYEQYF. The chain is built from TRBV6-6 and TRBJ2-7; 8 positions match TRBD1. The CDR3 covers 15 residues. In germline, CDR1 is MNHNY, CDR2 SVGAGI (reference sequence). The V segment lost 6 bases and the J segment 4 bases; nucleotides outside the gene matches: 11.

This chain joins TRBV3-1 (or the pseudogene TRBV3-2) and TRBJ1-5; no clear D. V was trimmed by 1 base and J by 1 base, leaving 8 bases between them. The CDR3 has 15 amino acids. The V gene's germline CDR1 is LGHDT and CDR2 YNNKEL (reference sequence). In DNA, the CDR3 is TGTGCCAGCAGCCAAGGGGGAGGGAGCAATCAGCCCCAGCATTTT. This encodes CASSQGGGSNQPQHF.

The genes are TRBV7-2 and TRBJ2-2; 12 nucleotides match TRBD2. J gave up 8 bases and V 4 bases, and 11 bases lay outside the gene matches. Germline V gene lookup returns CDR1 SGHTA and CDR2 FQGNSA. There are 17 residues in the CDR3. CDR3: CASSSGLAGRKSGELFF. The CDR3 DNA reads as TGTGCCAGCAGCTCAGGACTAGCGGGGAGGAAAAGTGGGGAGCTGTTTTTT.

The J gene is TRBJ1-1, the V gene TRBV6-6; D uncertain. The CDR3 is made up of 14 amino acids. The V end lost 4 bases, the J end lost 6 bases, and 15 bases lay between the germline ends. From germline, CDR1 is MNHNY and CDR2 SVGAGI (reference sequence). The DNA for the CDR3 is TGTGCCAGCAGTTCCCCAAGTGGGAGAGCTGAAGCTTTCTTT. Translation gives CASSSPSGRAEAFF.

This clone was seen only a few times. The chain links TRBV11-2 to TRBJ1-5; D is unresolved. The CDR3 sequence is 13 residues long. Per the germline V gene, CDR1 is SGHAT and CDR2 is FQNNGV. V lost 5 bases and J lost 5, with 10 bases in between. For the CDR3, the DNA is TGTGCCAGCAGCCCCCAACAAGATCAGCCCCAGCATTTT. This gives the protein CASSPQQDQPQHF.

J is TRBJ2-1 and V is TRBV24-1; possibly TRBD2 for D (5 bases). CDR1 and CDR2 (germline): KGHDR, SFDVKD. V was shortened by 3 bases and J by 8 bases, with 7 bases between the two germline ends. The CDR3 totals 12 residues. The chain's CDR3 is CATSDIGDEQFF. The CDR3 nucleotides read TGTGCCACCAGTGATATCGGGGATGAGCAGTTCTTC.